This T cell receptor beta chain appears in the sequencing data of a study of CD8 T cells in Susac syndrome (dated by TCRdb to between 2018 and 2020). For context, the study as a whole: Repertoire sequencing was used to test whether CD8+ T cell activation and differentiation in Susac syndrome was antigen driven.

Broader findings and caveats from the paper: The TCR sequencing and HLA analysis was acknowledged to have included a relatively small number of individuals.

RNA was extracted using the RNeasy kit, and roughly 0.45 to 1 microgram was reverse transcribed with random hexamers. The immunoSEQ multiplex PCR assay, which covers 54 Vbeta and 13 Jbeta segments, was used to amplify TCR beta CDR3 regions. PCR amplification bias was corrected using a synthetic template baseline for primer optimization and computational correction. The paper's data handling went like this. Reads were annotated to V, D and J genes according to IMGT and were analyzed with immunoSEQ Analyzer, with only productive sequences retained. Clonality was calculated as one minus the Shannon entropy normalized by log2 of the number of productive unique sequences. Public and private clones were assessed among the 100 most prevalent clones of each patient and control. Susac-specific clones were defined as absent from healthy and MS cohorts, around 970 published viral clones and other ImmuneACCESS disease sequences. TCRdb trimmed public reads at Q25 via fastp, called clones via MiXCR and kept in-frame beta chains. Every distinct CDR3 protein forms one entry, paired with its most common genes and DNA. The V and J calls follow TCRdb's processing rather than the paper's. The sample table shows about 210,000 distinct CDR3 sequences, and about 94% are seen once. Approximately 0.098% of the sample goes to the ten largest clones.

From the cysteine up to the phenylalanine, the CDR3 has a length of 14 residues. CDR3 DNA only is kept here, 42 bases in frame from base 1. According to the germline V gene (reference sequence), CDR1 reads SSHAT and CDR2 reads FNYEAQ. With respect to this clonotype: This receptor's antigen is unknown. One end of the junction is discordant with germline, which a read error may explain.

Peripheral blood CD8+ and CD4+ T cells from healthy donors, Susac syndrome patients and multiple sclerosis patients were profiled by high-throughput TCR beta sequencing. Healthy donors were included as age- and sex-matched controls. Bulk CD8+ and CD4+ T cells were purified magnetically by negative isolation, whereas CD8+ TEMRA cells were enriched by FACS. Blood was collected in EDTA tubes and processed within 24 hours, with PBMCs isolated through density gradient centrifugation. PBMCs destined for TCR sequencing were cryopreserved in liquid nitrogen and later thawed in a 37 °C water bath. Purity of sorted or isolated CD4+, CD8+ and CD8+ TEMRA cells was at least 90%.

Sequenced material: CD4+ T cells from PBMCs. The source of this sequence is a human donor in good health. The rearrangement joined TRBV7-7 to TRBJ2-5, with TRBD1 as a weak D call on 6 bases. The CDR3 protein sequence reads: CASSLGAPGETQYF. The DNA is TGTGCTAGCAGCCTGGGGGCTCCCGGGGAGACCCAGTACTTC.